One sample yielded the 20 T cell receptor beta chains listed below, sequenced in a study of shared clonotypes between healthy human individuals (TCRdb year 2020). Libraries were constructed by the immunoSEQ multiplex PCR assay. Imported from immuneACCESS, the table was reduced by TCRdb to in-frame sequences with V and J called. These copies leave out some clones; in studies compared against another copy, an unresolved V gene accounts for under half, and the cause of the remainder is not known. The sample table contains over a million clones; only one count was recorded for around 75% of them. The ten most abundant clones make up about 1.5% of the sample. The material sequenced was memory CD4+ T cells sorted from blood. Read against the paper, the sample's cell subset or site label means: CD45RA-negative fraction. These receptors came from a man between 18 and 29 years old in good health.

In its sample, this clone was seen a few times. This chain uses TRBV30 with TRBJ1-5; perhaps TRBD1 as D (6 bases). Between the trimmed V and J ends, which lost 0 bases and 5 bases, there was a span of 8 bases. The CDR3 contains 13 residues. From germline, CDR1 is GTSNPN and CDR2 SVGIG (reference sequence). CDR3: CAWSVQGHQPQHF. DNA of the CDR3: TGTGCCTGGAGTGTACAGGGCCATCAGCCCCAGCATTTT. Full variable domain (rest looked up from reference TRBV30 and TRBJ1-5): SQTIHQWPATLVQPVGSPLSLECTVEGTSNPNLYWYRQAAGRGLQLLFYSVGIGQISSEVPQNLSASRPQDRQFILSSKKLLLSDSGFYLCAWSVQGHQPQHFGDGTRLSIL.

V is TRBV19 and J is TRBJ1-3; possible D gene TRBD1, 6 bases. Trimming left V 5 bases short and J 0 bases short, with 8 bases between. The CDR3 is 14 residues long. Germline CDR1 and CDR2: LNHDA and SQIVND (reference sequence). The CDR3 is CASSRQVSGNTIYF. DNA of the CDR3: TGTGCCAGTAGTCGACAGGTCTCTGGAAACACCATATATTTT.

The chain couples TRBV5-1 to TRBJ2-4, with D unclear. The CDR3 extends over 16 amino acids. Germline assignment: CDR1 SGHRS and CDR2 YFSETQ. Trimming took 1 base from V and 3 from J, leaving 14 bases between them. The CDR3 region has the DNA TGCGCCAGCAGCTTGTCCGAGAGTTCGGGCAAAAACATTCAGTACTTC. Translating gives CASSLSESSGKNIQYF.

As concerns this clone: Germline and junction disagree at one end, which may indicate a read error. This rearrangement joins TRBV9 to TRBJ2-3, with 12 bases identical to TRBD2. Germline lookup yields CDR1 SGDLS and CDR2 YYNGEE. The CDR3 is 16 amino acids. CDR3 region: CASSVGLAGWTDTQYF. CDR3 DNA sequence: TGTGCTAGCAGCGTAGGACTAGCGGGATGGACAGATACGCAGTATTTT.

The V and J genes are TRBV30 and TRBJ2-5; TRBD1 is a possible D gene (6 bases). In germline, CDR1 is GTSNPN, CDR2 SVGIG (reference sequence). With 1 base removed from V and 4 bases from J, the gap between germline ends came to 16 bases. This CDR3 is 15 amino acids long. The CDR3 bases are TGTGCCTGGAGTGGTGTGGGGGCTCGCTCAGAGACCCAGTACTTC. It translates to CAWSGVGARSETQYF.

V is TRBV2 and J is TRBJ2-1, with TRBD2 identical over 11 bases. Germline values: CDR1 SNHLY, CDR2 FYNNEI. Losses at the gene ends were 4 bases for V and 0 bases for J; bases not matched to a gene: 2. The CDR3 loop spans 16 amino acids. The CDR3 loop is CASSVAGGSSYNEQFF. The CDR3 region has the DNA TGTGCCAGCAGTGTAGCGGGGGGGAGCTCCTACAATGAGCAGTTCTTC.

A remark on this clone: A junction end diverges from the germline sequence, so it may reflect a read error. The chain combines TRBV6-5 with TRBJ2-7; D gene ambiguous. Germline V gene lookup returns CDR1 MNHEY and CDR2 SVGAGI. The CDR3 is made up of 12 amino acids. In DNA form, the CDR3 reads TGTGCCATCAGTGGAGACTCCTACGAGCAGTACTTC. Residues: CAISGDSYEQYF.

The rearrangement uses TRBV11-2 and TRBJ1-6; tentative D call: TRBD1 (5 bases). The length of the CDR3 is 15 residues. Germline loops: CDR1 SGHAT, CDR2 FQNNGV. Trimming removed 4 bases at V and 3 bases at J, with 10 bases between. The CDR3: CASSSGPLYNSPLHF. In DNA, the CDR3 is TGTGCCAGCAGCTCGGGACCTCTCTATAATTCACCCCTCCACTTT.

This chain connects TRBV18 to TRBJ2-1; 8 bases fit TRBD1. Trimming removed 6 bases from V and 4 bases from J; junction bases left unmatched: 8. The CDR3 sequence is 15 residues long. Germline lookup yields CDR1 KGHSH and CDR2 LQKENI. DNA for the CDR3: TGTGCCAGCTCCCCCGGACAGGGAATTTACAATGAGCAGTTCTTC. Protein: CASSPGQGIYNEQFF.

This chain links TRBV5-6 with TRBJ2-7; D may be TRBD1 (6 bases). The length of the CDR3 is 14 residues. The V end was cut by 3 bases, the J end by 5 bases, with 15 bases between. Germline-derived CDR1 and CDR2 are SGHDT and YYEEEE. As DNA, the CDR3 is TGTGCCAGCAGCTCAAAGCAGGGGATCCACGAGCAGTACTTC. Translated: CASSSKQGIHEQYF.

DNA for the CDR3: TGCGCCAGCAGCTTGAGAGGGACAGAGAACACCGGGGAGCTGTTTTTT. Its translation: CASSLRGTENTGELFF. V usage is TRBV5-1 and J usage is TRBJ2-2; 7 nucleotides agree with TRBD1. The junction had 4 bases not matched to a gene; V was cut back by 1 base and J by 1 base. Germline V gene sequence: CDR1 SGHRS, CDR2 YFSETQ. There are 16 residues in the CDR3.

The chain uses TRBV30 and TRBJ1-5; no definite D call. The CDR3 totals 13 residues. The V end lost 4 bases, the J end lost 4 bases, and 11 bases lay between the germline ends. The germline CDR1 and CDR2 sequences are GTSNPN and SVGIG (reference sequence). The CDR3 loop is CAWNLGDNQPQHF. The CDR3 DNA reads as TGTGCCTGGAACCTGGGAGATAATCAGCCCCAGCATTTT. The whole variable domain, filled in from reference TRBV30 and TRBJ1-5, reads SQTIHQWPATLVQPVGSPLSLECTVEGTSNPNLYWYRQAAGRGLQLLFYSVGIGQISSEVPQNLSASRPQDRQFILSSKKLLLSDSGFYLCAWNLGDNQPQHFGDGTRLSIL.

About this clone: A clone one base away is much larger, so this may be a read error. The rearrangement links TRBV7-9 to TRBJ2-3, with TRBD1 matching over 10 bases. The CDR3 length is 14 residues. The ends lost 4 bases at V and 3 bases at J; junction bases unmatched: 1. Germline V gene sequence: CDR1 SEHNR, CDR2 FQNEAQ (reference sequence). The CDR3 sequence: CASSSGQGTDTQYF. DNA of the CDR3: TGTGCCAGCAGCTCGGGACAGGGGACAGATACGCAGTATTTT.

The chain has TRBV10-3 and TRBJ2-5; TRBD1 matches 10 bases. Germline V CDR1 and CDR2: ENHRY, SYGVKD. Germline trimming cut 5 bases from V and 4 bases from J; bases unmatched to any gene: 4. The CDR3 covers 14 residues. The CDR3: CAISNRDRGETQYF. CDR3 bases: TGTGCCATCAGTAACCGGGACAGGGGAGAGACCCAGTACTTC.

This chain joins TRBV14 and TRBJ2-1; D remains ambiguous. Trimming took off 3 bases at V and 1 base at J, with 13 bases between the two ends. The CDR3 has 16 residues. The germline V gene encodes CDR1 SGHDN and CDR2 FVKESK. This chain's CDR3 is CASSHRSFISYNEQFF. In DNA, the CDR3 is TGTGCCAGCAGCCACCGGTCCTTCATTTCCTACAATGAGCAGTTCTTC.

The genes are TRBV18 and TRBJ2-3, with D maybe TRBD1 (5 bases). This CDR3 comprises 13 residues. The germline V gene encodes CDR1 KGHSH and CDR2 LQKENI. Trimming pared 6 bases from V and 6 bases from J, leaving 13 bases between. The CDR3 nucleotides are TGTGCCAGCTCCACCAGGACATCCGATACGCAGTATTTT. Translating gives CASSTRTSDTQYF.

The rearrangement uses TRBV5-4 and TRBJ2-5, with no clear D. CDR3 length: 14 residues. Trimming cost V 3 bases and J 0 bases, with 9 bases left between them. The germline V gene encodes CDR1 SGHNT and CDR2 YYREEE (reference sequence). The CDR3 DNA sequence: TGTGCCAGCAGCTCTGGTTCGTACCAAGAGACCCAGTACTTC. It specifies CASSSGSYQETQYF.

This rearrangement joins TRBV21-1 to TRBJ2-5; the table's D gene call, TRBD2, was not cross checked with the DNA. TRBV21-1 is flagged as a pseudogene. There are 12 residues in the CDR3. The CDR3 DNA sequence: TGTGCCAGCAGCGCCCTAGTGGAGACCCAGTACTTC. Protein sequence: CASSALVETQYF.

The chain carries TRBV6-5 and TRBJ1-1, with D uncertain. The CDR3 length is 13 residues. Between the trimmed V and J ends, which lost 5 bases and 1 base, there was a span of 8 bases. Germline CDR1 is MNHEY and CDR2 is SVGAGI. CDR3 protein: CASSAPGNTEAFF. The CDR3 DNA reads as TGTGCCAGCAGTGCTCCAGGGAACACTGAAGCTTTCTTT.

The V and J genes are TRBV2 and TRBJ1-6, with D possibly matching TRBD1 (5 bases). V was pared by 8 bases and J by 6 bases, with 11 bases between. The germline V gene has CDR1 SNHLY and CDR2 FYNNEI. This CDR3 has 13 residues. The CDR3 loop is CASLRDGNSPLHF. Written as DNA, the CDR3 is TGTGCCAGCCTCCGGGACGGTAATTCACCCCTCCACTTT.